This TCR beta chain was profiled in a study of blood T cell repertoires in COVID-19. The method was immunoSEQ multiplex PCR; TCRdb's version includes in-frame clones alone and lacks a portion of them. The sample shows about 40,000 clones, roughly 84% of them seen only once. The TCR was taken from a man in his fifties with active or convalescent COVID-19. Sequenced input: peripheral blood.

The CDR3 reads CSVEPDRGGETQYF. The CDR3 bases are TGCAGCGTTGAACCGGACAGGGGCGGGGAGACCCAGTACTTC. The V gene is TRBV29-1, the J gene TRBJ2-5, with 9 bases lining up with TRBD1. The CDR3 is 14 amino acids. Trimming removed 2 bases from V and 5 bases from J; junction bases left unmatched: 6. Germline CDR1 is SQVTM and CDR2 is ANQGSEA. Drawing the rest from reference TRBV29-1 and TRBJ2-5, the complete variable domain is SAVISQKPSRDICQRGTSLTIQCQVDSQVTMMFWYRQQPGQSLTLIATANQGSEATYESGFVIDKFPISRPNLTFSTLTVSNMSPEDSSIYLCSVEPDRGGETQYFGPGTRLLVL.